The 22 T cell receptor beta chains below were found in one sample sequenced in a study of T cell clonality in common variable immunodeficiency. Findings of the study overall: Fewer deletions and N-nucleotide insertions were reportedly seen in common variable immunodeficiency TCR beta sequences.

The protocol was immunoSEQ multiplex PCR, while the TCRdb copy is restricted to in-frame clones and leaves out a portion. Singletons are absent from the sample, which has about 35,000 clones. Antigens of these TCRs are unknown. Material: peripheral blood mononuclear cells. These receptors were taken from a human donor with common variable immunodeficiency.

This clone was found many times. The read ends 3 residues before the CDR3 terminus; that terminus is restored from the germline J gene. The chain has TRBV5-1 and TRBJ2-2; possibly TRBD1 for D (5 bases). The CDR3 extends over 15 amino acids. From germline, CDR1 is SGHRS and CDR2 YFSETQ. Trimming cost V 2 bases and J 3 bases, with 11 bases left between them. The CDR3 bases that were read are TGCGCCAGCAGCTTCGGGCAGGGCTACACCGGGGAG. It codes for CASSFGQGYTGE. The whole CDR3 is CASSFGQGYTGELFF.

This clone showed up many times. The read terminates 3 residues ahead of where the CDR3 ends, so the germline J gene completes it. The gene calls are TRBV6-2 or TRBV6-3 and TRBJ2-1; D is possibly TRBD2 (6 bases). V lost 4 bases, J lost 6 bases, and 16 bases lay in between. The CDR3 is 15 residues long. CDR1 and CDR2 from the germline V gene are MNHEY and SVGEGT. CDR3 DNA (partial): TGTGCCAGCAGTTTGAGACTAGTTGGAGGCAATGAG. Translation gives CASSLRLVGGNE. The entire CDR3 protein reads CASSLRLVGGNEQFF.

This clone was seen more than once but under ten times. The read ends 3 residues before the CDR3 terminus; that terminus is restored from the germline J gene. The V call is TRBV11-2, the J call TRBJ2-7; TRBD1 aligns across 7 bases. CDR1 is SGHAT, CDR2 FQNNGV, per germline. This CDR3 has 15 residues. Unmatched junction bases numbered 12, after V lost 5 bases and J lost 5 bases. The covered CDR3 bases are TGTGCCAGCAGCGCAGAGACAGGGTCCCGCGACGAG. Translating gives CASSAETGSRDE. In full, the CDR3 reads CASSAETGSRDEQYF.

This clone was seen a few times. Germline and junction disagree at one end, which may indicate a read error. The observed sequence ends 3 residues before the CDR3 terminus, with the missing tail filled in from the germline J gene. The V and J genes are TRBV7-7 and TRBJ1-4, with 7 bases lining up with TRBD1. The CDR3 extends over 15 amino acids. Germline V gives CDR1 SSHAT, CDR2 FNYEAQ (reference sequence). CDR3 sequence reads: CASSPRQGGNEKLFF. The CDR3 DNA, read in part, is TGTGCTAGCAGCCCCCGACAGGGCGGTAATGAAAAA.

This clone was counted only a few times. The read stops 3 residues short of the end of the CDR3; the missing end is completed from the germline J gene. This rearrangement joins TRBV7-9 to TRBJ1-2; 8 nucleotides agree with TRBD1. This CDR3 contains 14 residues. V was pared by 4 bases and J by 0 bases, with 1 base of the junction left unmatched. Germline loops: CDR1 SEHNR, CDR2 FQNEAQ (reference sequence). Incomplete CDR3 DNA: TGTGCCAGCAGCTCGGACAGGGCTAACTATGGC. It is translated as CASSSDRANYG. The CDR3 in its entirety is CASSSDRANYGYTF.

This clone has more than one count but fewer than ten. With the read ending 3 residues before the CDR3 end, the germline J gene is used to fill in that end. The chain carries TRBV13 and TRBJ2-7, with 7 bases lining up with TRBD1. This CDR3 contains 15 residues. Trimming took 6 bases from V and 0 from J; bases not matched to a gene: 8. CDR1 is PRHDT and CDR2 is FYEKMQ in the germline V gene (reference sequence). The CDR3 DNA, read in part, is TGTGCCAGCAGTCACAGGGGATCGAGCTCCTACGAG. Translated, it gives CASSHRGSSSYE. The whole CDR3 reads CASSHRGSSSYEQYF.

Relative to its sample, this clone is medium-sized. Read sequence stops 3 residues before the CDR3 end, and the germline J gene provides the missing end. The chain combines TRBV29-1 with TRBJ2-5; 8 bases are a match to TRBD2. There are 13 residues in the CDR3. Germline assignment: CDR1 SQVTM and CDR2 ANQGSEA. Losses at the gene ends were 6 bases for V and 5 bases for J; bases not matched to a gene: 8. The CDR3 here is CSVKAGGVETQYF. CDR3 DNA (partial): TGCAGCGTCAAGGCGGGGGGCGTGGAGACC.

Of note for this clone: The CDR3 end falls 3 residues outside the read, so it is completed with the germline J gene. This chain joins TRBV7-9 and TRBJ2-2, with TRBD1 matching over 10 bases. V lost 5 bases to trimming and J lost 5 bases; unmatched junction nucleotides: 5. There are 15 residues in the CDR3. Germline CDR1 reads SEHNR; CDR2 reads FQNEAQ (reference sequence). This CDR3 is CASSTGTGETGELFF. The covered CDR3 bases are TGTGCCAGCAGCACCGGGACAGGGGAAACCGGGGAG.

This clone was detected only a few times. The missing CDR3 end, 3 residues past where the read stops, is filled in from the germline J gene. The rearrangement uses TRBV30 and TRBJ1-1; D gene unclear. V gave up 0 bases and J gave up 5 bases, with 7 bases separating them. The CDR3 covers 12 residues. Germline V gene lookup returns CDR1 GTSNPN and CDR2 SVGIG (reference sequence). The CDR3 here is CAWSVVRTEAFF. The part of the CDR3 DNA that was read is TGTGCCTGGAGTGTAGTGCGGACTGAA. Together with reference TRBV30 and TRBJ1-1, the CDR3 gives the full variable domain: SQTIHQWPATLVQPVGSPLSLECTVEGTSNPNLYWYRQAAGRGLQLLFYSVGIGQISSEVPQNLSASRPQDRQFILSSKKLLLSDSGFYLCAWSVVRTEAFFGQGTRLTVV.

Only a few counts were recorded for this clone. The read gets to within 3 residues of the CDR3 end, and the germline J gene fills in the rest. The V gene is TRBV27, the J gene TRBJ2-7; a weak D match, TRBD2 (7 bases). The CDR3 contains 18 residues. Germline V gives CDR1 MNHEY, CDR2 SMNVEV (reference sequence). Trimming removed 4 bases from V and 0 bases from J, with 22 bases in between. CDR3 DNA, as far as it was read: TGTGCCAGCAGTTCCGGAGCTAGAGGGGGGGCTAGCTCCTACGAG. This codes for CASSSGARGGASSYE. In full, the CDR3 is CASSSGARGGASSYEQYF.

This clone was counted between two and nine times. The sequence runs out 3 residues before the end of the CDR3; the remainder is reconstructed from the germline J gene. This chain joins TRBV6-1 and TRBJ1-5; a weak D match, TRBD1 (6 bases). The germline CDR1 and CDR2 sequences are MNHNS and SASEGT. The CDR3 extends over 13 amino acids. V was pared by 4 bases and J by 6 bases, with 10 bases between. The sequenced part of the CDR3 DNA is TGTGCCAGCAGTGCAGGGGTAGGTCAGCCC. Amino acids: CASSAGVGQP. The full CDR3 is CASSAGVGQPQHF.

On this clone: The read ends 3 residues early relative to the CDR3; the germline J gene fills the gap. The chain is built from TRBV19 and TRBJ2-6, with D perhaps matching TRBD2 (7 bases). The germline CDR1 and CDR2 sequences are LNHDA and SQIVND (reference sequence). The CDR3 spans 16 residues. The V and J ends lost 3 bases and 3 bases respectively, with 12 bases between them. The CDR3 bases that were read are TGTGCCAGTAGTATTGGGGGGGCGCTTGGGGCCAACGTC. The encoded protein is CASSIGGALGANV. The full CDR3 protein reads CASSIGGALGANVLTF.

This clone appeared a few times. The DNA ends 3 residues before the CDR3 does, and the rest of the CDR3 is filled in from the germline J gene. The chain uses TRBV7-9 and TRBJ1-2, with D perhaps TRBD1 (5 bases). V was pared by 0 bases and J by 3 bases, with 8 bases between. CDR3 size: 14 residues. The germline V gene has CDR1 SEHNR and CDR2 FQNEAQ (reference sequence). CDR3 DNA (partial): TGTGCCAGCAGCTTAGCGGGGGGTTACTATGGC. Its protein product is CASSLAGGYYG. The CDR3 in its entirety is CASSLAGGYYGYTF. The variable domain in full, completed from reference TRBV7-9 and TRBJ1-2, reads DTGVSQNPRHKITKRGQNVTFRCDPISEHNRLYWYRQTLGQGPEFLTYFQNEAQLEKSRLLSDRFSAERPKGSFSTLEIQRTEQGDSAMYLCASSLAGGYYGYTFGSGTRLTVV.

This clone was seen a handful of times. The observed sequence ends 3 residues before the CDR3 terminus, with the missing tail filled in from the germline J gene. The V and J genes are TRBV2 and TRBJ2-7; D may be TRBD1 (6 bases). Trimming removed 4 bases at V and 6 bases at J, with 10 bases between. The length of the CDR3 is 12 residues. Germline lookup yields CDR1 SNHLY and CDR2 FYNNEI. CDR3 sequence reads: CASSGDTSEQYF. The sequenced part of the CDR3 DNA is TGTGCCAGCAGTGGGGACACCTCCGAG.

This clone came up many times. Read coverage stops 3 residues before the CDR3 terminus; the germline J gene supplies the remainder. V usage is TRBV24-1 and J usage is TRBJ2-3; tentatively, D is TRBD1 or TRBD2 (5 bases each). CDR1 and CDR2 (germline): KGHDR, SFDVKD. This CDR3 is 16 amino acids long. Trimming stripped 3 bases from V and 6 bases from J, with 18 bases between. The sequenced part of the CDR3 DNA is TGTGCCACCAGTGATCCCCGTGCAGGGTGGGAGGATACG. This encodes CATSDPRAGWEDT. The CDR3, in full, reads CATSDPRAGWEDTQYF.

This clone was seen a few times. Read data end 3 residues before the CDR3 end; the end is taken from the germline J gene. This sequence joins TRBV30 and TRBJ2-5; D is unclear. The CDR3 consists of 12 residues. Looked up from germline, CDR1 is GTSNPN and CDR2 is SVGIG (reference sequence). Deletions cut 0 bases from V and 5 bases from J, with 7 bases between. The part of the CDR3 DNA that was read is TGTGCCTGGAGTGTACTTGCGGAGACC. It specifies CAWSVLAET. The CDR3 in full is CAWSVLAETQYF.

This clone has more than one count but fewer than ten. The read falls 3 residues short of the CDR3 end, and the missing part is taken from the germline J gene. The chain has TRBV5-5 and TRBJ2-7; 7 positions match TRBD1. The J segment lost 3 bases and the V segment lost 3 bases, leaving 0 bases of the junction unmatched. The CDR3 runs to 12 residues. Germline loops: CDR1 SGHKS, CDR2 YYEKEE (reference sequence). The CDR3 sequence is CASSSGGYEQYF. CDR3 bases read: TGTGCCAGCAGCTCAGGGGGCTACGAG.

This clone was picked up many times. From the germline J gene comes the end of the CDR3, since the read stops 3 residues before it. The V call is TRBV20-1, the J call TRBJ1-2; D not certain. The CDR3 loop spans 14 amino acids. From germline, CDR1 is DFQATT and CDR2 SNEGSKA (reference sequence). The V end was cut by 0 bases, the J end by 5 bases, with 13 bases between. The sequenced part of the CDR3 DNA is TGCAGTGCTAGAGATCTCGTCGAGCCTTATGGC. This translates into CSARDLVEPYG. In full, the CDR3 reads CSARDLVEPYGYTF.

Of note for this clone: Germline and junction disagree at one end, which may indicate a read error. The CDR3 extends 3 residues past the end of the read, so its final part is completed from the germline J gene. The J gene is TRBJ1-5, the V gene TRBV7-9; D is perhaps TRBD1 (5 bases). Germline assignment: CDR1 SEHNR and CDR2 FQNEAQ (reference sequence). The CDR3 is made up of 15 amino acids. The CDR3 spells CASSLGGGSKQPQHF. CDR3 DNA, as far as it was read: TGTGCCAGCAGCTTAGGGGGGGGTAGCAAGCAGCCC. The whole variable domain, remainder taken from reference TRBV7-9 and TRBJ1-5, is DTGVSQNPRHKITKRGQNVTFRCDPISEHNRLYWYRQTLGQGPEFLTYFQNEAQLEKSRLLSDRFSAERPKGSFSTLEIQRTEQGDSAMYLCASSLGGGSKQPQHFGDGTRLSIL.

Details on this clone: Read coverage stops 3 residues before the CDR3 terminus; the germline J gene supplies the remainder. The chain combines TRBV30 with TRBJ2-7, with D unresolved. Germline CDR1 is GTSNPN and CDR2 is SVGIG (reference sequence). The CDR3 consists of 13 residues. Trimming removed 0 bases at V and 3 bases at J, with 9 bases between. The DNA read from the CDR3 is TGTGCCTGGAGTGTTAGCCCTCTCTACGAG. It is translated as CAWSVSPLYE. The CDR3, in full, reads CAWSVSPLYEQYF. The full variable domain, in which reference TRBV30 and TRBJ2-7 provide the parts outside the CDR3, is SQTIHQWPATLVQPVGSPLSLECTVEGTSNPNLYWYRQAAGRGLQLLFYSVGIGQISSEVPQNLSASRPQDRQFILSSKKLLLSDSGFYLCAWSVSPLYEQYFGPGTRLTVT.

CDR3 bases read: TGCAGTGCCATTTTCCAGCCGGCCAGCGGGGCATACGAG. This translates into CSAIFQPASGAYE. The complete CDR3 reads CSAIFQPASGAYEQYF. The rearrangement links TRBV20-1 to TRBJ2-7; 7 bases match TRBD2. The read ends 3 residues early relative to the CDR3; the germline J gene fills the gap. This CDR3 contains 16 residues. Germline CDR1 DFQATT, CDR2 SNEGSKA (reference sequence). J lost 4 bases, V lost 6 bases, and 18 bases had no gene match.

This clone was seen many times. The missing CDR3 end, 3 residues past where the read stops, is filled in from the germline J gene. J is TRBJ1-1 and V is TRBV5-1, with D possibly matching TRBD1 (5 bases). The V gene's germline CDR1 is SGHRS and CDR2 YFSETQ. The CDR3 runs to 17 residues. Trimming cost V 0 bases and J 0 bases, with 15 bases left between them. The sequenced CDR3 bases are TGCGCCAGCAGCTTGGACAATTCGGGACTCTTGAACACTGAA. Translating gives CASSLDNSGLLNTE. The full-length CDR3 reads as CASSLDNSGLLNTEAFF.